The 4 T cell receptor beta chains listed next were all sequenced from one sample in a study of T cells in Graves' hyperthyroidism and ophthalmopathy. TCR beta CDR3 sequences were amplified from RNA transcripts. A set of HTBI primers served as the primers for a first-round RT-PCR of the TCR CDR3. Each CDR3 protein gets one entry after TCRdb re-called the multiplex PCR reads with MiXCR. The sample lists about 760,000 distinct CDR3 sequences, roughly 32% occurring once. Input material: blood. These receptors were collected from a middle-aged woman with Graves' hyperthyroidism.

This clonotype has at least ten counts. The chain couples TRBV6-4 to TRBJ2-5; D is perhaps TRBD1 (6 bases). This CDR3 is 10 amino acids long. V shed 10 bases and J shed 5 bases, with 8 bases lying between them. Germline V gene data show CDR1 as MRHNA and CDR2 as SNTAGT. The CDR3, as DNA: TGTGCCACGAGGGGGGAGACCCAGTACTTC. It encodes CATRGETQYF.

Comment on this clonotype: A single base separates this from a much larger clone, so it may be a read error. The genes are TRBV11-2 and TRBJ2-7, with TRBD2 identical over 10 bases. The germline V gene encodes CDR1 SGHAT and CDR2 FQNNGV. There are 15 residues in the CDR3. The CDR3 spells CANSTSSGGAYEQYF. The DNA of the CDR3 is TGTGCCAACAGCACCTCTAGCGGGGGAGCTTACGAGCAGTACTTC.

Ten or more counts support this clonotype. DNA of the CDR3: TGTGCCAGCAGCGTAGCTAGCGGGGGCGAGACCCAGTACTTC. Its translation: CASSVASGGETQYF. The chain is built from TRBV9 and TRBJ2-5, with TRBD2 matching over 10 bases. The CDR3 is 14 residues long. The V gene's germline CDR1 is SGDLS and CDR2 YYNGEE. With 0 bases clipped from V and 5 bases from J, the junction kept 1 base outside the gene matches.

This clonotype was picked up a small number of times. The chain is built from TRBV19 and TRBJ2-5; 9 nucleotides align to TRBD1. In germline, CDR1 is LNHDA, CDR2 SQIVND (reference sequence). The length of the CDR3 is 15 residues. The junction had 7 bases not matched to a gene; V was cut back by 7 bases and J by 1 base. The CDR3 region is CASNRPGQGQETQYF. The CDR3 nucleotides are TGTGCCAGTAATCGACCGGGACAGGGCCAAGAGACCCAGTACTTC.